A single sample gave rise to the 13 T cell receptor beta chains below, sequenced in a study of cytomegalovirus exposure and HLA in healthy donors. Primers included in the PCR were 60 Vbeta and 13 Jbeta primers. TCRdb's copy holds only in-frame clones and misses some; the assay was immunoSEQ multiplex PCR. The table has about 150,000 clones, over 65% seen once. Input material: PBMCs. All receptors come from a man in his late teens or twenties in good health and CMV-seropositive.

The CDR3 protein is CASSHRGLPYNEQFF. Written as DNA, the CDR3 is TGTGCCAGCAGCCATAGGGGACTACCCTACAATGAGCAGTTCTTC. This chain links TRBV14 with TRBJ2-1, with TRBD2 identical over 7 bases. The CDR3 is 15 residues long. Trimming removed 3 bases from V and 2 bases from J; junction bases left unmatched: 4. The V gene's germline CDR1 is SGHDN and CDR2 FVKESK.

This clone showed up just a few times. J is TRBJ1-5 and V is TRBV28; 7 nucleotides agree with TRBD1. The V segment lost 5 bases and the J segment 7 bases; nucleotides outside the gene matches: 8. Germline V lookup: CDR1 MDHEN, CDR2 SYDVKM. The CDR3 length is 14 residues. The CDR3 protein is CASSTPGGKQPQHF. DNA of the CDR3: TGTGCCAGCAGTACCCCAGGGGGAAAGCAGCCCCAGCATTTT.

The chain recombines TRBV13 with TRBJ2-7; D is uncertain. Germline V lookup: CDR1 PRHDT, CDR2 FYEKMQ (reference sequence). V was shortened by 5 bases and J by 5 bases, with 16 bases between the two germline ends. There are 14 residues in the CDR3. In DNA, the CDR3 is TGTGCCAGCAGCCTTTACATAGGCCGGGACGAGCAGTACTTC. It translates to CASSLYIGRDEQYF. The full variable domain, its missing parts supplied by reference TRBV13 and TRBJ2-7, is AAGVIQSPRHLIKEKRETATLKCYPIPRHDTVYWYQQGPGQDPQFLISFYEKMQSDKGSIPDRFSAQQFSDYHSELNMSSLELGDSALYFCASSLYIGRDEQYFGPGTRLTVT.

This clone was detected once. V gene TRBV28 combines with J gene TRBJ1-2; weak D call: TRBD1 (5 bases). The V end was cut by 2 bases, the J end by 6 bases, with 16 bases between. The CDR3 runs 15 residues. Germline V gene data show CDR1 as MDHEN and CDR2 as SYDVKM. The CDR3 coding sequence is TGTGCCAGCAGTTTACTTGAACAGCCCAGGGATGGCTACACCTTC. Translated: CASSLLEQPRDGYTF.

This chain connects TRBV11-3 to TRBJ2-7; maybe TRBD2 (5 bases). The CDR3 length is 13 residues. The germline V gene has CDR1 SGHNT and CDR2 YENEEA. V lost 4 bases and J lost 1, with 8 bases in between. The CDR3 here is CASSSRTSYEQYF. The CDR3, as DNA: TGTGCCAGCAGCTCTAGGACTTCCTACGAGCAGTACTTC.

The sample holds a few counts of this clone. CDR3 DNA sequence: TGTGCCAGCAGTTACTCGATCCGGACAGGGCCGAGTACGCAGTATTTT. Translated, it gives CASSYSIRTGPSTQYF. This chain joins TRBV6-6 and TRBJ2-3; 8 bases map to TRBD1. This CDR3 contains 16 residues. The V gene end was trimmed by 0 bases and the J gene end by 8 bases; junction bases not matched to a gene: 10. CDR1 and CDR2 (germline): MNHNY, SVGAGI (reference sequence).

V gene TRBV7-2 combines with J gene TRBJ2-3; 10 bases match TRBD1. Germline V CDR1 and CDR2: SGHTA, FQGNSA. The CDR3 totals 14 residues. Trimming removed 7 bases from V and 6 bases from J; junction bases left unmatched: 7. CDR3: CASIPGQGIDTQYF. CDR3 in DNA: TGTGCCAGCATCCCGGGACAGGGGATCGATACGCAGTATTTT. The whole variable domain, remainder taken from reference TRBV7-2 and TRBJ2-3, is GAGVSQSPSNKVTEKGKDVELRCDPISGHTALYWYRQSLGQGLEFLIYFQGNSAPDKSGLPSDRFSAERTGGSVSTLTIQRTQQEDSAVYLCASIPGQGIDTQYFGPGTRLTVL.

Concerning this clone itself: Other DNA variants within this sample encode the same CDR3. This chain uses TRBV6-1 with TRBJ1-6, with 7 bases aligning to TRBD1. The germline V gene has CDR1 MNHNS and CDR2 SASEGT. The CDR3 contains 15 residues. The V gene end was trimmed by 3 bases and the J gene end by 4 bases; junction bases not matched to a gene: 3. The CDR3 nucleotides are TGTGCCAGCAGTGAGGGACAGTTTTATAATTCACCCCTCCACTTT. Protein product: CASSEGQFYNSPLHF.

The V gene is TRBV28, the J gene TRBJ2-7; D is perhaps TRBD2 (6 bases). V lost 3 bases, J lost 4 bases, and 10 bases lay in between. The germline V gene has CDR1 MDHEN and CDR2 SYDVKM. The CDR3 contains 13 residues. In DNA, the CDR3 is TGTGCCAGCAGTTTGGGACTCCTTTACGAGCAGTACTTC. Translated, it gives CASSLGLLYEQYF.

The chain links TRBV4-3 to TRBJ2-7, with 8 positions matching TRBD2. The CDR3 spans 15 residues. The V gene end was trimmed by 0 bases and the J gene end by 2 bases; junction bases not matched to a gene: 3. The germline gives CDR1 LGHNA, CDR2 YSLEER. The CDR3 DNA follows: TGCGCCAGCAGCCAAGAACGGGAGGGAGCCTACGAGCAGTACTTC. It is translated as CASSQEREGAYEQYF.

This chain joins TRBV7-9 and TRBJ1-4; 8 bases align to TRBD1. The V gene's germline CDR1 is SEHNR and CDR2 FQNEAQ (reference sequence). The CDR3 loop spans 14 amino acids. The trim removed 4 bases at V and 8 bases at J, leaving 6 bases unmatched. The CDR3 DNA reads as TGTGCCAGCAGCTCCACATGGGACAGGGAAAAACTGTTTTTT. This encodes CASSSTWDREKLFF.

This clone was observed a few times. The V call is TRBV5-5, the J call TRBJ1-4; 9 positions match TRBD1. The germline CDR1 and CDR2 sequences are SGHKS and YYEKEE (reference sequence). Trimming removed 3 bases from V and 8 bases from J; junction bases left unmatched: 17. This CDR3 is 18 amino acids long. The CDR3 loop reads CASSSKNRDRVVEEKLFF. CDR3 in DNA: TGTGCCAGCAGCTCGAAAAACCGGGACAGGGTAGTTGAAGAAAAACTGTTTTTT.

On this clone itself: This CDR3 is also generated by other DNA sequences in the sample. CDR3 in DNA: TGCGCCAGCAGCTCCGGGACAGGGGCCTACGAGCAGTACTTC. As protein: CASSSGTGAYEQYF. The chain uses TRBV5-1 and TRBJ2-7; 10 nucleotides line up with TRBD1. Unmatched junction bases numbered 2, after V lost 3 bases and J lost 2 bases. The germline CDR1 and CDR2 sequences are SGHRS and YFSETQ. The CDR3 extends over 14 amino acids. Full variable domain (remainder filled in from reference TRBV5-1 and TRBJ2-7): KAGVTQTPRYLIKTRGQQVTLSCSPISGHRSVSWYQQTPGQGLQFLFEYFSETQRNKGNFPGRFSGRQFSNSRSEMNVSTLELGDSALYLCASSSGTGAYEQYFGPGTRLTVT.